Below are 9 T cell receptor beta chains sequenced from a single sample in a study of T cell repertoires in cytomegalovirus infection. Via MiXCR, TCRdb re-called the reads, giving one row per CDR3 protein. Counted here are 310,000 or so distinct CDR3 sequences, approximately 25% occurring once; the ten biggest clones make up 13%. These receptors' targets are unknown. The sequencing here drew on cultured PBMCs, taken from culture after CMV antigen stimulation. The receptor source for this set is a human donor in good health (CMV status not recorded). Some clones in this sample may be carry-over from other donors' samples.

This clonotype was seen a few times. This sequence joins TRBV12-3 or TRBV12-4 and TRBJ2-1; the D gene is possibly TRBD1 (5 bases). Trimming pared 6 bases from V and 5 bases from J, leaving 11 bases between. This CDR3 is 13 amino acids long. The CDR3 spells CASSQGNDNEQFF. In DNA form, the CDR3 reads TGTGCCAGCAGCCAGGGTAATGACAATGAGCAGTTCTTC.

The V and J genes are TRBV5-1 and TRBJ1-2; D is undetermined. Germline V gene data show CDR1 as SGHRS and CDR2 as YFSETQ. CDR3 length: 13 amino acids. The germline V and J ends were trimmed by 4 bases and 4 bases, with 11 bases remaining between them. CDR3 nucleotides: TGCGCCAGCAGCGGCGGGTACTTCTATGGCTACACCTTC. Encoded protein: CASSGGYFYGYTF.

J is TRBJ1-5 and V is TRBV20-1, with D possibly TRBD1 on 5 matching bases. Trimming removed 4 bases from V and 3 bases from J, with 13 bases in between. Germline CDR1 and CDR2: DFQATT and SNEGSKA (reference sequence). The CDR3 extends over 14 amino acids. The CDR3 protein is CSANIQGNNQPQHF. The CDR3 DNA reads as TGCAGTGCTAATATCCAGGGTAACAATCAGCCCCAGCATTTT.

The chain has TRBV28 and TRBJ2-5; 11 bases map to TRBD2. Germline CDR1 is MDHEN and CDR2 is SYDVKM. Unmatched junction bases numbered 13, after V lost 3 bases and J lost 1 base. The CDR3 consists of 19 residues. CDR3: CASSFPSTPSGGSQETQYF. In DNA, the CDR3 is TGTGCCAGCAGTTTCCCCAGCACCCCTAGCGGGGGGAGCCAAGAGACCCAGTACTTC.

In its sample, this clonotype was seen many times. The CDR3: CASSLVGDTQYF. CDR3 nucleotide sequence: TGTGCCAGCAGCTTAGTGGGAGATACGCAGTATTTT. The chain has TRBV7-2 and TRBJ2-3, with D unresolved. V dropped 1 base and J dropped 5 bases, with 4 bases sitting between them. CDR1 is SGHTA and CDR2 is FQGNSA in the germline V gene. There are 12 residues in the CDR3.

This clonotype was recorded many times. The CDR3 DNA is TGTGCCAGCAGCTCCCCAAGGGCGAGCGGGGGGGAGCAGTTCTTC. It codes for CASSSPRASGGEQFF. This chain uses TRBV7-9 with TRBJ2-1; TRBD2 agrees at 9 bases. The CDR3 has 15 residues. Germline V gene lookup returns CDR1 SEHNR and CDR2 FQNEAQ (reference sequence). Germline trimming cut 4 bases from V and 10 bases from J; bases unmatched to any gene: 11.

This chain links TRBV12-5 with TRBJ2-7; D call uncertain. The CDR3 spans 12 residues. The germline V and J ends were trimmed by 11 bases and 3 bases, with 14 bases remaining between them. CDR1 and CDR2 from the germline V gene are LGHNT and FRNRAP. CDR3 sequence (DNA): TGTGCTGGCCCTCAGGAGATCTACGAGCAGTACGTC. Translating gives CAGPQEIYEQYV.

The V and J genes are TRBV28 and TRBJ2-1; no reliable D call. V gave up 6 bases and J gave up 0 bases, with 15 bases separating them. The length of the CDR3 is 16 residues. From germline, CDR1 is MDHEN and CDR2 SYDVKM. The CDR3 region has the DNA TGTGCCAGCAGCCCACCCCGTTACCGCTCCTACAATGAGCAGTTCTTC. This translates into CASSPPRYRSYNEQFF.

In this sample, this clonotype turned up many times. V gene TRBV11-3 combines with J gene TRBJ2-6; D call uncertain. CDR3 size: 11 residues. Germline assignment: CDR1 SGHNT and CDR2 YENEEA. Trimming removed 6 bases at V and 6 bases at J, with 3 bases between. The CDR3 nucleotides are TGTGCCAGCAGACAGGCCAACGTCCTGACTTTC. It translates to CASRQANVLTF.